These T cell receptor beta chains were read from a single sample in a study of memory CD4+ T cells and cytomegalovirus serostatus. The table came from immunoSEQ multiplex PCR; TCRdb's copy has only in-frame clones and leaves some out. The table lists about 57,000 clones, around 80% of them singletons. Sample: memory CD4+ T cells from blood. These receptors all stem from an adult in good health and CMV-seronegative. Both conserved end residues are part of each CDR3. The D gene is left open where the match is weak. Rows give clone size only sometimes, using once, few, many, or a class for an expanded clone.

v_call,clone_size,d_call,j_call,cdr3_aa,cdr3_nt
TRBV6-5,.,.,TRBJ2-3,CAIGFRDTQYF,TGTGCCATCGGGTTCAGGGATACGCAGTATTTT
TRBV7-2,once,.,TRBJ1-1,CASSLALNTEAFF,TGTGCCAGCAGCTTAGCCTTGAACACTGAAGCTTTCTTT
TRBV5-5,once,TRBD2,TRBJ2-7,CASSFSGIPPYEQYF,TGTGCCAGCAGCTTTAGCGGGATCCCTCCCTACGAGCAGTACTTC
TRBV2,few,.,TRBJ1-1,CASSDPRTEAFF,TGTGCCAGCAGTGACCCACGGACTGAAGCTTTCTTT
TRBV6-6,few,.,TRBJ1-1,CASSYSVGSNTEAFF,TGTGCCAGCAGTTACTCGGTGGGATCGAACACTGAAGCTTTCTTT
TRBV27,few,.,TRBJ1-1,CASAGGAGREEDF,TGTGCCAGCGCTGGGGGCGCAGGGCGTGAAGAGGACTTT
TRBV6-6,.,.,TRBJ1-1,CASSYRQANTEAFF,TGTGCCAGCAGTTACCGACAGGCGAACACTGAAGCTTTCTTT
TRBV18,.,TRBD1,TRBJ1-4,CASSPVVQGYEKLFF,TGTGCCAGCTCACCGGTGGTACAGGGGTATGAAAAACTGTTTTTT
TRBV6-1,.,TRBD1,TRBJ2-5,CASSGTVQETQYF,TGTGCCAGCAGCGGGACAGTCCAAGAGACCCAGTACTTC
TRBV5-4,.,.,TRBJ2-2,CASSVWIGPTGELFF,TGTGCCAGCAGCGTCTGGATAGGTCCCACCGGGGAGCTGTTTTTT
TRBV5-1,.,.,TRBJ2-1,CASSLAGRGYNEQFF,TGCGCCAGCAGCTTGGCAGGGAGAGGATACAATGAGCAGTTCTTC
TRBV18,once,.,TRBJ1-2,CASSPPERAWFGYTF,TGTGCCAGCTCACCACCGGAAAGGGCTTGGTTTGGCTACACCTTC
TRBV7-6,.,.,TRBJ2-3,CASSPRAGTDTQYF,TGTGCCAGCAGCCCTCGCGCGGGGACAGATACGCAGTATTTT
TRBV2,.,TRBD2,TRBJ2-3,CAIRPWGGGNTDTQYF,TGTGCCATAAGACCTTGGGGCGGGGGGAACACAGATACGCAGTATTTT
TRBV7-8,.,TRBD2,TRBJ2-3,CASSPRTSGGGDTQYF,TGTGCCAGCAGCCCTCGGACTAGCGGGGGAGGGGATACGCAGTATTTT
TRBV6-6,.,.,TRBJ2-7,CASRVDTTSYEQYF,TGTGCCAGCAGGGTGGACACTACCTCCTACGAGCAGTACTTC
TRBV11-2,.,.,TRBJ1-6,CASSLVLRPENSPLHF,TGTGCCAGCAGCTTAGTCCTCCGGCCTGAGAATTCACCCCTCCACTTT